This is a list of T cell receptor beta chains from one sample in a study of brain metastases from non-small cell lung cancer. Generated by immunoSEQ multiplex PCR, the TCRdb table keeps only in-frame clones and is missing some. The sample shows approximately 500 clones, roughly 78% of them seen only once. The specimen sequenced was tissue from a brain metastasis. Receptors originate from a donor older than 35 with non-small cell lung cancer. The CDR3 runs from the conserved cysteine through the conserved F or W. The D gene is left open where the match is weak. Size is omitted from some rows. Given values are once, few, many or a class for expanded clones.

abundance	d_gene	v_gene	j_gene	CDR3nt	CDR3aa
.	.	TRBV4-2	TRBJ1-5	TGTGCCAGCAGCCCCCGACAAGGGGACGATCAGCCCCAGCATTTT	CASSPRQGDDQPQHF
.	TRBD1	TRBV10-3	TRBJ2-3	TGTGCCATCTCAGGACAGGGGACATCAGATACGCAGTATTTT	CAISGQGTSDTQYF
.	.	TRBV7-8	TRBJ1-1	TGTGCCAGCAGCTTAGGGGGGCGAGGTACTGAAGCTTTCTTT	CASSLGGRGTEAFF
.	.	TRBV7-2	TRBJ1-6	TGTGCCAGCAGCTTAGTCCAGGCCCGTTATAATTCACCCCTCCACTTT	CASSLVQARYNSPLHF
.	TRBD1	TRBV6-2/TRBV6-3	TRBJ1-2	TGTGCCAGCAGTACACAGGGGGCGGGAGGCTACACCTTC	CASSTQGAGGYTF
once	.	TRBV6-1	TRBJ2-7	TGTGCCAGCCTTTGGGGGCCGGGTGAGTTCGAGCAGTACTTC	CASLWGPGEFEQYF
.	.	TRBV10-2	TRBJ1-1	TGCGCCAGCAGTGAGTCAAGCAGGGTGGGTGAAGCTTTCTTT	CASSESSRVGEAFF
few	.	TRBV28	TRBJ1-5	TGTGCCAGCAGTTTGGGTATAGGCAATCAGCCCCAGCATTTT	CASSLGIGNQPQHF
.	TRBD1	TRBV19	TRBJ1-1	TGTGCCAGTGATCCGGGACAGGGGGCCTACACTGAAGCTTTCTTT	CASDPGQGAYTEAFF
.	.	TRBV6-5	TRBJ1-3	TGTGCCAGCAGCCCCGGTCCGGGAAACACCATATATTTT	CASSPGPGNTIYF
.	.	TRBV4-3	TRBJ1-2	TGCGCCAGCAGCCCTGGGAACGCTAACTATGGCTACACCTTT	CASSPGNANYGYTF
few	.	TRBV5-4	TRBJ2-2	TGTGCCAGCAGCTTGCGACCGGGGTCGAACACCGGGGAGCTGTTTTTT	CASSLRPGSNTGELFF
.	.	TRBV6-5	TRBJ1-4	TGTGCCAGCAGCTCAGAAGGGCGGCTGTTTTTT	CASSSEGRLFF
.	.	TRBV5-1	TRBJ1-1	TGCGCCAGCAGCTTGGAGGGACGGTTCATGAACACTGAAGCTTTCTTT	CASSLEGRFMNTEAFF
.	TRBD1	TRBV4-3	TRBJ2-7	TGCGCCAGCAGCCAAGGGACAGGGGAGGTCTACGAGCAGTACTTC	CASSQGTGEVYEQYF
once	.	TRBV24-1	TRBJ2-2	TGTGCCACCAGTGATGGACAGATGGGGTACACCGGGGAGCTGTTTTTT	CATSDGQMGYTGELFF
.	TRBD2	TRBV4-3	TRBJ2-1	TGCGCCAGCAGCCAAGAACTAGCGCTAAACTATAACAATGAGCAGTTCTTC	CASSQELALNYNNEQFF
.	TRBD1	TRBV19	TRBJ1-1	TGTGCCAGCTTGACAGGGGGGACTGAAGCTTTCTTT	CASLTGGTEAFF
.	.	TRBV4-3	TRBJ1-2	TGCGCCAGCAGCCAAGGACCGGGCTCCCCTTTATTCGGCTACACCTTC	CASSQGPGSPLFGYTF
.	.	TRBV18	TRBJ1-6	TGTGCCAGTAACGACAGTCCCCTAAATTCACCCCTCCACTTT	CASNDSPLNSPLHF
.	.	TRBV6-5	TRBJ2-7	TGTGCCAGCAGACAGTCCTACGAGCAGTACTTC	CASRQSYEQYF
few	.	TRBV3-1/TRBV3-2	TRBJ2-3	TGTGCCAGCAGCCTTACGCAGACAGATTCCACAGATACGCAGTATTTT	CASSLTQTDSTDTQYF
once	.	TRBV6-5	TRBJ1-2	TGTGCCAGCAGTTACTTGGGACTCAAGGACGGCTATGGCTACACCTTC	CASSYLGLKDGYGYTF
.	.	TRBV5-4	TRBJ2-3	TGTGCCAGCAGCTCCGACACTGCTCGCGGCACAGATACGCAGTATTTT	CASSSDTARGTDTQYF
.	.	TRBV29-1	TRBJ1-6	TGCAGCGTTCGGCAGGATCTTTTCTCCAATTCACCCCTCCACTTT	CSVRQDLFSNSPLHF
.	.	TRBV12-3/TRBV12-4	TRBJ2-1	TGTGCCAGCAGCGGATCTGGGGATGAGCAGTTCTTC	CASSGSGDEQFF
.	.	TRBV7-8	TRBJ2-5	TGTGCCAGCAGCTTATGGATAAAAGAGACCCAGTACTTC	CASSLWIKETQYF
.	TRBD2	TRBV6-5	TRBJ2-5	TGTGCCAGCAGACTAGCGGGACAAGAGACCCAGTACTTC	CASRLAGQETQYF
.	TRBD2	TRBV6-1	TRBJ2-1	TGTGCCAGCAGTGAAAGTGTTGGGTGTTGGCTAGCGGGGGGGGTCTTC	CASSESVGCWLAGGVF
.	TRBD1	TRBV30	TRBJ2-7	TGTGCCTGGAGGGGATTGCCGGGACAGGGCTACTACGAGCAGTACTTC	CAWRGLPGQGYYEQYF
.	.	TRBV7-3	TRBJ2-6	TGTGCCAGCAGCTTAAGGGCTCCCCAATACTCTGGGGCCAACGTCCTGACTTTC	CASSLRAPQYSGANVLTF
once	.	TRBV5-4	TRBJ2-5	TGTGCCAGCAGCTTAGGCGAAGAGATCCAGTACTTC	CASSLGEEIQYF
.	TRBD2	TRBV29-1	TRBJ2-2	TGCAGCGTCCCCGGAAATGCGGGGGGCGATGCCGGGGAGCTGTTTTTT	CSVPGNAGGDAGELFF
.	.	TRBV30	TRBJ1-4	TGTGCCTGGTCCAGGACCGATTATGAAAAACTGTTTTTT	CAWSRTDYEKLFF
.	TRBD1	TRBV6-5	TRBJ1-5	TGTGCCAGCAGCCGCGGACAGGAGAATCAGCCCCAGCATTTT	CASSRGQENQPQHF
.	.	TRBV6-5	TRBJ2-1	TGTGCCAGCAGATTCGGGCCCTACAATGAGCAGTTCTTC	CASRFGPYNEQFF
.	.	TRBV27	TRBJ1-5	TGTGCCAGCAGTCTCGAAGGGCATAGCAATCAGCCCCAGCATTTT	CASSLEGHSNQPQHF
.	.	TRBV7-2	TRBJ2-1	TGTGCCAGCAGCTTACGGGCAGGGCTTTTGAATGAGCAGTTCTTC	CASSLRAGLLNEQFF
.	TRBD1	TRBV4-1	TRBJ2-7	TGCGCCAGCAGCCAAACCGGGACAGCAAACTACGAGCAGTACTTC	CASSQTGTANYEQYF
few	.	TRBV11-3	TRBJ2-3	TGTGCCAGCAGCCAAGGGACCGCAACAGATACGCAGTATTTT	CASSQGTATDTQYF
.	.	TRBV27	TRBJ1-2	TGTGCCAGCAGTTTGGACAGTTCCTGGGGCTACACCTTC	CASSLDSSWGYTF
.	.	TRBV2	TRBJ2-7	TGTGCCAGCAGTGTACAGGAGACATCCTACGAGCAGTACTTC	CASSVQETSYEQYF
.	.	TRBV3-1/TRBV3-2	TRBJ2-1	TGTGCCAGTAGCCAAGAGTATTATAGGAAACCCGATGAGCAGTTCTTC	CASSQEYYRKPDEQFF
.	.	TRBV6-1	TRBJ1-1	TGTGCCGGGGCCGGGGCGCGAACTGAAGCTTTCTTT	CAGAGARTEAFF